This TCR beta chain was identified in a study of CD8+ T cells in alopecia areata. Germline assignment: CDR1 SGHTA and CDR2 FQGTGA. The V end lost 7 bases, the J end lost 2 bases, and 12 bases lay between the germline ends. CDR3 length: 14 residues. Sequencing relied on a cDNA template that was reverse transcribed from extracted RNA. TCRdb's copy holds only in-frame clones and misses some; the assay was immunoSEQ multiplex PCR. The sample contains 110,000 or so clones, 56% of which appear only once. Treatment described: oral pan-JAK inhibitor, 5-10 mg twice daily. Sequenced material: CD4+ T cells sorted from blood, taken at week 24, from a patient treated with tofacitinib. This clonotype originated in a human donor with alopecia areata. The rearrangement links TRBV7-3 to TRBJ1-3; no definite D call. The CDR3 coding sequence is TGTGCCAGCATCTATCTGACTCCTGGAAACACCATATATTTT. Translation gives CASIYLTPGNTIYF. Full variable domain (outside the CDR3, taken from reference TRBV7-3 and TRBJ1-3): GAGVSQTPSNKVTEKGKYVELRCDPISGHTALYWYRQSLGQGPEFLIYFQGTGAADDSGLPNDRFFAVRPEGSVSTLKIQRTERGDSAVYLCASIYLTPGNTIYFGEGSWLTVV.